This T cell receptor beta chain came from a study of regulatory T cells in long-lasting Graves disease. The time point was: newly diagnosed GD, antithyroid drugs for less than 3 months. PBMC-extracted RNA yielded the TCR library. The CDR3 is 15 residues long. Germline V gene sequence: CDR1 SGHAT, CDR2 FQNNGV. V shed 2 bases, J shed 2 bases, and the junction held 3 bases outside the gene matches. This clonotype came up many times. Its antigen remains unknown. HTBI primers from iRepertoire and Arm-PCR of CDR3 regions yielded the TCR beta libraries. TCRdb re-analysed the multiplex PCR reads in MiXCR, keeping a single row per CDR3 protein. In the table there are a few hundred thousand distinct CDR3 sequences, about 13% of which are singletons. Study-wide results and caveats: Persistent disease was characterized by preferential usage of TRBV28, TRBJ1-2 and TRBJ2-5.

These sequences were also reported in another study, on T cells in Graves' hyperthyroidism and ophthalmopathy.

The sample consisted of peripheral blood mononuclear cells (PBMCs), taken at new diagnosis, from a patient treated with antithyroid drugs. This clonotype was obtained from a man aged 25-45 years with Graves disease. V and J are TRBV11-2 and TRBJ2-5, with TRBD2 identical over 9 bases. The CDR3 sequence is CASSLRLAGQETQYF. The CDR3 DNA follows: TGTGCCAGCAGCTTAAGGCTAGCGGGGCAAGAGACCCAGTACTTC.